This T cell receptor (beta chain) was captured in a study of T-cell reconstitution after alpha-beta-depleted transplantation in children. Overall study results and limits: Several hundred expanded graft clones reportedly were the source of alpha-beta T cells about two months after transplant. T-cell counts and diversity at one year following transplant were attributed mainly to newly produced T cells. The origin of high day-60 TCRbeta diversity in some patients lay in surviving recipient T cells and thymic progenitors.

The CDR3 has 11 residues. Trimming cost V 7 bases and J 14 bases, with 15 bases left between them. The germline gives CDR1 SEHNR, CDR2 FQNEAQ (reference sequence). Concerning this clonotype itself: Its antigen remains unidentified.

Preparing the TCRbeta library involved the use of unique molecular identifiers. TCRdb re-derived calls from the PCR reads in MiXCR, one entry per CDR3 protein. The data show about 980,000 distinct CDR3 sequences, around 30% seen once. The genes are TRBV7-9 and TRBJ2-1, with a tentative D call TRBD1 (5 bases). The sequence came from a boy in the first two years of life who had a stem cell transplant for SCID, so the T cells may come from the graft donor. The specimen was PBMCs, mostly from graft donor cells, collected 360 days after TCRalphabeta/CD19-depleted stem cell transplant. The CDR3 nucleotides read TGTGCCAGCACCCAGGGCCCCGGAGAGTTCTTC. Translation: CASTQGPGEFF.